A single sample gave rise to the 10 T cell receptor beta chains below, sequenced in a study of blood T cell repertoires in COVID-19. Clones were sequenced by immunoSEQ multiplex PCR, and TCRdb holds only the in-frame ones, with some missing. The data hold a few hundred thousand clones, with more than 65% observed a single time. Material: peripheral blood. These receptors originate from a person between 70 and 80 years old with COVID-19, enrolled during active disease.

The chain recombines TRBV24-1 with TRBJ2-7, with D perhaps TRBD1 (6 bases). V was cut by 6 bases and J by 2 bases, with 10 bases left in between. This CDR3 has 13 residues. The germline V gene has CDR1 KGHDR and CDR2 SFDVKD. CDR3 bases: TGTGCCACCAGTTTAACAGGGACCTACGAGCAGTACTTC. This codes for CATSLTGTYEQYF.

This chain uses TRBV6-1 with TRBJ1-5, with 10 bases aligning to TRBD1. The CDR3 is 15 residues long. Unmatched junction bases numbered 4, after V lost 1 base and J lost 7 bases. CDR1 MNHNS and CDR2 SASEGT come from the germline V gene. The CDR3 region has the DNA TGTGCCAGCAGTGAAGGGACAGGGGGGGGCCAGCCCCAGCATTTT. Encoded protein: CASSEGTGGGQPQHF.

The V and J genes are TRBV11-2 and TRBJ2-7; 9 nucleotides line up with TRBD2. The CDR3 consists of 18 residues. CDR1 is SGHAT and CDR2 is FQNNGV in the germline V gene. The ends lost 5 bases at V and 2 bases at J; junction bases unmatched: 16. The CDR3 spells CASSPLPAGGPAAYEQYF. CDR3 sequence (DNA): TGTGCCAGCAGCCCCCTTCCAGCGGGGGGTCCTGCGGCCTACGAGCAGTACTTC.

The genes are TRBV6-1 and TRBJ1-1; D call uncertain. Germline CDR1 MNHNS, CDR2 SASEGT. The CDR3 is 13 amino acids. V lost 3 bases and J lost 12, with 17 bases in between. The CDR3 here is CASSEGILRVTFF. The CDR3 nucleotides read TGTGCCAGCAGTGAGGGCATTCTTCGAGTGACTTTCTTT.

The rearrangement joins TRBV7-3 to TRBJ2-1; D unresolved. CDR1 is SGHTA and CDR2 is FQGTGA in the germline V gene. The CDR3 consists of 14 residues. V lost 0 bases, J lost 5 bases, and 8 bases lay in between. The CDR3 here is CASSLTQNNNEQFF. The CDR3 DNA sequence: TGTGCCAGCAGCTTAACCCAGAATAACAATGAGCAGTTCTTC.

The chain is built from TRBV5-6 and TRBJ1-2; tentatively, D is TRBD1 (5 bases). Germline V CDR1 and CDR2: SGHDT, YYEEEE. The CDR3 runs to 13 residues. V was cut by 1 base and J by 6 bases, with 10 bases left in between. The CDR3 nucleotides are TGTGCCAGCAGCTTGAGCAGGGCCCATGGCTACACCTTC. Its translation is CASSLSRAHGYTF.

The chain links TRBV14 to TRBJ2-1, with 11 bases lining up with TRBD2. The trim removed 2 bases at V and 6 bases at J, leaving 3 bases unmatched. The CDR3 contains 15 residues. Germline CDR1 SGHDN, CDR2 FVKESK. The DNA of the CDR3 is TGTGCCAGCAGCCAACTAGCGGGAGGCCGCAATGAGCAGTTCTTC. This gives the protein CASSQLAGGRNEQFF.

The V call is TRBV19, the J call TRBJ2-3, with TRBD2 matching over 13 bases. The CDR3 loop spans 15 amino acids. Looked up from germline, CDR1 is LNHDA and CDR2 is SQIVND (reference sequence). After removal of 6 bases from V and 1 base from J, the junction contained 1 base not matched to a gene. The CDR3: CASRGTSGGTDTQYF. Written as DNA, the CDR3 is TGTGCCAGTAGGGGGACTAGCGGGGGCACAGATACGCAGTATTTT.

V is TRBV7-2 and J is TRBJ1-6; 9 nucleotides line up with TRBD1. CDR3 length: 15 residues. Per the germline V gene, CDR1 is SGHTA and CDR2 is FQGNSA. Trimming cost V 5 bases and J 8 bases; bases outside gene matches: 7. CDR3 sequence reads: CASSGDRVEHSPLHF. CDR3 DNA sequence: TGTGCCAGCAGCGGGGACAGGGTTGAACATTCACCCCTCCACTTT.

V and J are TRBV5-5 and TRBJ2-1, with D possibly being TRBD1 (6 bases). There are 19 residues in the CDR3. V was trimmed by 0 bases and J by 1 base, leaving 20 bases between them. Germline V CDR1 and CDR2: SGHKS, YYEKEE (reference sequence). The CDR3 DNA reads TGTGCCAGCAGCTTGGGATGGGACAATCCATCACTATCCTACAATGAGCAGTTCTTC. As protein: CASSLGWDNPSLSYNEQFF.